This T cell receptor (beta chain) comes out of a study of blood T cell dynamics during melanoma immunotherapy. Time point: week 3, after first cycle of checkpoint inhibitor. This CDR3 is 16 amino acids long. V trimming: 7 bases; J trimming: 4 bases; junction bases outside the gene matches: 14. Germline V gene sequence: CDR1 SGHAT, CDR2 FQDESV (reference sequence). Repertoires were generated with immunoSEQ multiplex PCR, while TCRdb's copy carries only in-frame clones and drops some. The data hold about 14,000 clones, with 75% to 90% observed a single time. The sequenced sample was blood, obtained from a patient treated with checkpoint blockade. This TCR was recovered from a human donor with melanoma. V usage is TRBV11-1 and J usage is TRBJ1-1, with 8 bases identical to TRBD1. The CDR3 bases are TGTGCCAGCAACTCAGGGGGCGACAGGAGGGTCACTGAAGCTTTCTTT. It specifies CASNSGGDRRVTEAFF.